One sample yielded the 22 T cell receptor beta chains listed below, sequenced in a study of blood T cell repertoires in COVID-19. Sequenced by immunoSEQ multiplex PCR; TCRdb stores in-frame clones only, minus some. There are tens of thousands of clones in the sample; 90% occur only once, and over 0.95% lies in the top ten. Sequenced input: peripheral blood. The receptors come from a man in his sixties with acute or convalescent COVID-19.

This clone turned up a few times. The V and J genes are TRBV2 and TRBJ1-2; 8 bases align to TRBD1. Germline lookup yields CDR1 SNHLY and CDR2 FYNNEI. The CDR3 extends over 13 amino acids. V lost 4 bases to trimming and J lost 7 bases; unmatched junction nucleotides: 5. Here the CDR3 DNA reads TGTGCCAGCAGTGGGCCAGGGGGCTTTGGCTACACCTTC. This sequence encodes CASSGPGGFGYTF.

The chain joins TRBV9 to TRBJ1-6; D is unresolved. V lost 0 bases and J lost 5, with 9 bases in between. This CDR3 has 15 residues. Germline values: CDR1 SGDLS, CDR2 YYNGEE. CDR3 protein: CASSVDLPNNSPLHF. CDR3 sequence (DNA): TGTGCCAGCAGCGTAGACCTACCGAATAATTCACCCCTCCACTTT.

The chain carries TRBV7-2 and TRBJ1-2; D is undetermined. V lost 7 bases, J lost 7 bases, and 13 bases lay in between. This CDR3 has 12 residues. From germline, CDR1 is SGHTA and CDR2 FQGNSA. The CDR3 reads CASTPNVGGYTF. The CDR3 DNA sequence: TGTGCCAGCACCCCGAACGTCGGTGGCTACACCTTC.

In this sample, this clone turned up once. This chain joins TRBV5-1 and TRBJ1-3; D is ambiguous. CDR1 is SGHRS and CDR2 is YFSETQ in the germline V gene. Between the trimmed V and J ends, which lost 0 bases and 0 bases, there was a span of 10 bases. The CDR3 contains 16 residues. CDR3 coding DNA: TGCGCCAGCAGCTTGGGACCCGGGAGCTCTGGAAACACCATATATTTT. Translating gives CASSLGPGSSGNTIYF.

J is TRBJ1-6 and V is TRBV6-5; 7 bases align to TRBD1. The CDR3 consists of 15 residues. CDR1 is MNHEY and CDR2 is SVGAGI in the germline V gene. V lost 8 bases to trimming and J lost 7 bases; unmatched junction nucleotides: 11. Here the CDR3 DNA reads TGTGCCAGCCGGGGTCTGACAGGGTCGAATTCACCCCTCCACTTT. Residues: CASRGLTGSNSPLHF.

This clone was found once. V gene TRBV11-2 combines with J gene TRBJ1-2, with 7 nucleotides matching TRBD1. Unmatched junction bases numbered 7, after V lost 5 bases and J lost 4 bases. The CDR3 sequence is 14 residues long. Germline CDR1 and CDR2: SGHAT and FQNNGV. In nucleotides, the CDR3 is TGTGCCAGCAGCCCACCCGGGACAGCCTATGGCTACACCTTC. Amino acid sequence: CASSPPGTAYGYTF.

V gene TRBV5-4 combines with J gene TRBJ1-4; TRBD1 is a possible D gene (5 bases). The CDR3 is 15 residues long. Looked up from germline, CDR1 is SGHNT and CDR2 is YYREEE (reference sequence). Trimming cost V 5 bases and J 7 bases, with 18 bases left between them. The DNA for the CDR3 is TGTGCCAGCAGTGCGAACAAGGGGCAGTCTGAAAAACTGTTTTTT. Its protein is CASSANKGQSEKLFF.

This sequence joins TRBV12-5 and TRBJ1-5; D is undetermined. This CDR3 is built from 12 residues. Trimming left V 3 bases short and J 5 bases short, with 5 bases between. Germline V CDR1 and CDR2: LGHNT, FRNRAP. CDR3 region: CASGFLHQPQHF. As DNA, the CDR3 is TGTGCTAGTGGTTTCCTCCATCAGCCCCAGCATTTT.

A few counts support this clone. The CDR3 sequence: CASSKGQGNNSPLHF. In DNA form, the CDR3 reads TGTGCCAGCAGCAAAGGGCAGGGAAATAATTCACCCCTCCACTTT. The rearrangement links TRBV21-1 to TRBJ1-6; no check of the table's D call, TRBD1, against the DNA was made. TRBV21-1 is a listed pseudogene. CDR3 length equals 15 residues.

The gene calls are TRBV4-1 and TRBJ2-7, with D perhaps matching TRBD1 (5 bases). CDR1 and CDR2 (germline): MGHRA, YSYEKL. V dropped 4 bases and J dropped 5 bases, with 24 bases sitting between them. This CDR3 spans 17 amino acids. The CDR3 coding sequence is TGCGCCAGCAGCCTCTTACCGGACAATCCAGGTTCTAACGAGCAGTACTTC. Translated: CASSLLPDNPGSNEQYF.

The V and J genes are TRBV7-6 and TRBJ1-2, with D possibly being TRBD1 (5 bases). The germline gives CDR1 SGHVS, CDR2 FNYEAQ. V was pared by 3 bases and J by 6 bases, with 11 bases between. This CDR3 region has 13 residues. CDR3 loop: CASSLGGTDGYTF. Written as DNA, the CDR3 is TGTGCCAGCAGCTTGGGGGGGACCGATGGCTACACCTTC.

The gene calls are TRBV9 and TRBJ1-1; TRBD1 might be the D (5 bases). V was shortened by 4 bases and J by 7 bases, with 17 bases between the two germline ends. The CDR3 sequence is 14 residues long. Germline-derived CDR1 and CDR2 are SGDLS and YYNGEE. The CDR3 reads CASSSRSQGGEAFF. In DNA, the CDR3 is TGTGCCAGCAGCTCCCGAAGTCAGGGTGGTGAAGCTTTCTTT.

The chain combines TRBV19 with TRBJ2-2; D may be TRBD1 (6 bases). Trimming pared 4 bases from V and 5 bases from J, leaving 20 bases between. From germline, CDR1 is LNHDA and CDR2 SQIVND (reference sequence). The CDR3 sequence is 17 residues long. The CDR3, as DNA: TGTGCCAGTAGTACAGGGGCGGGCCTGTTGGGAACCGGGGAGCTGTTTTTT. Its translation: CASSTGAGLLGTGELFF.

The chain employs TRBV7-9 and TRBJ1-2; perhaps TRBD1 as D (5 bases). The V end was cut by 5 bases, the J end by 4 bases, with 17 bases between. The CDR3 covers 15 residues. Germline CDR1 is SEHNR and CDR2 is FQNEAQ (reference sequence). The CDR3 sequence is CASSPAGGMGYGYTF. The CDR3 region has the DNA TGTGCCAGCAGCCCGGCGGGGGGAATGGGCTATGGCTACACCTTC.

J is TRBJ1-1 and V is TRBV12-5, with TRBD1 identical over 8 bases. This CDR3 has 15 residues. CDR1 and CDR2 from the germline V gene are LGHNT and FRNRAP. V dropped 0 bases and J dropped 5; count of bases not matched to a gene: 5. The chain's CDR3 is CASGLVGDRPTEAFF. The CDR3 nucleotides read TGTGCTAGTGGTTTGGTCGGGGACAGGCCTACTGAAGCTTTCTTT.

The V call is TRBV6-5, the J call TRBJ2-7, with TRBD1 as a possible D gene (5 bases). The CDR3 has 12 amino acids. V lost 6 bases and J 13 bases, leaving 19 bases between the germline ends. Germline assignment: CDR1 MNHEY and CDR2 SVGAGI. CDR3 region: CASRTSSGIGYF. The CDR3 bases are TGTGCCAGCAGGACTTCCTCAGGGATTGGCTACTTC.

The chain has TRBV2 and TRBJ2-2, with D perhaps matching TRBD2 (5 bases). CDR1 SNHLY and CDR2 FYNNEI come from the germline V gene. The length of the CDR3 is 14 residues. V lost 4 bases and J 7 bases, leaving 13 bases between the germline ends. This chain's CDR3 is CASSGTSFSGELFF. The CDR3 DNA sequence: TGTGCCAGCAGTGGGACTTCCTTTAGCGGGGAGCTGTTTTTT. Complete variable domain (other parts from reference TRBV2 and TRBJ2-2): EPEVTQTPSHQVTQMGQEVILRCVPISNHLYFYWYRQILGQKVEFLVSFYNNEISEKSEIFDDQFSVERPDGSNFTLKIRSTKLEDSAMYFCASSGTSFSGELFFGEGSRLTVL.

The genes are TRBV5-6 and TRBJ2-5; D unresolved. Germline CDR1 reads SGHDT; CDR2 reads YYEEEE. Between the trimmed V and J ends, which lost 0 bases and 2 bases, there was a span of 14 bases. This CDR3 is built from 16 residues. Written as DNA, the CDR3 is TGTGCCAGCAGCTTGGGGGTCGCGACATCACAAGAGACCCAGTACTTC. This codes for CASSLGVATSQETQYF.

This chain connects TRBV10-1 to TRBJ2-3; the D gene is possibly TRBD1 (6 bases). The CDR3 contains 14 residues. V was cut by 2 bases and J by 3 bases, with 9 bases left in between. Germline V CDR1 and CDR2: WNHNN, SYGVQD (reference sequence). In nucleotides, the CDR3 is TGCGCCAGCAGTGAGACAGGGACAACAGATACGCAGTATTTT. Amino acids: CASSETGTTDTQYF.

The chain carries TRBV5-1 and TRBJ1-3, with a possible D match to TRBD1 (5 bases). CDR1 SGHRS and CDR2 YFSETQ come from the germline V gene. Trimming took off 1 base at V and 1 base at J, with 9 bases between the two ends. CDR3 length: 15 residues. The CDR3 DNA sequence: TGCGCCAGCAGCTTGACGGGGGGGTCTGGAAACACCATATATTTT. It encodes CASSLTGGSGNTIYF. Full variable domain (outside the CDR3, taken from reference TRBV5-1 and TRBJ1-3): KAGVTQTPRYLIKTRGQQVTLSCSPISGHRSVSWYQQTPGQGLQFLFEYFSETQRNKGNFPGRFSGRQFSNSRSEMNVSTLELGDSALYLCASSLTGGSGNTIYFGEGSWLTVV.

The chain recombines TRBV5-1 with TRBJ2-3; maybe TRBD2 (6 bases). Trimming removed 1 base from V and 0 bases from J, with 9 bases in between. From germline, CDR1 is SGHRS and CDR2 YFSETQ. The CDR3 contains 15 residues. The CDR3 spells CASSLTGGSTDTQYF. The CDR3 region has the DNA TGCGCCAGCAGCTTGACCGGGGGAAGCACAGATACGCAGTATTTT.

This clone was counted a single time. CDR3 residues: CASSPQIYSNQPQHF. CDR3 in DNA: TGTGCCAGTAGTCCACAAATATATAGCAATCAGCCCCAGCATTTT. The J gene is TRBJ1-5, the V gene TRBV19, with unresolved D. There are 15 residues in the CDR3. Per the germline V gene, CDR1 is LNHDA and CDR2 is SQIVND (reference sequence). V was pared by 5 bases and J by 0 bases, with 11 bases between.